The TCR beta chain described here comes from a study of cytomegalovirus exposure and HLA in healthy donors (dated by TCRdb to about 2017). Background for the entire study: According to a later analysis, the roughly 130 validation repertoires were produced on the same platform as the approximately 610 repertoires of the first cohort. The study aimed to test whether cataloging public T cell receptors could reveal signatures of past pathogen exposure. In addition to the first cohort of about 650 subjects, a separate validation cohort of approximately 110 different subjects was used. The study combined high-throughput TCR immunosequencing, statistical association of individual TCRs with disease status, and machine learning to predict cytomegalovirus infection status.

Beyond this particular receptor, the publication reports: The study gave a list of 150 to 200 TCR beta chains associated with cytomegalovirus. The authors suggested that the approach could potentially be extended to other disease states and immunological phenotypes. The classifier was reported to diagnose cytomegalovirus status with high specificity and sensitivity in both the original cohort and the validation cohort. In vitro tests confirmed that a few of the cytomegalovirus-associated TCR beta chains recognize cytomegalovirus antigens. The validation cohort had no HLA typing available for a later analysis, so co-occurrence within that cohort was assessed over all 130 or so repertoires. Most TCR sequences were observed very rarely across donors, whereas some public TCRs were present in many individuals. A later analysis found that TCRs clustered in the first cohort also tended to co-occur in the 100 to 150 validation repertoires, with 94% of cluster scores above 0.

A word on this clone: Its cognate antigen has yet to be identified. No clone much larger than this one lies a single base away; base qualities are absent.

Library prep was done by the immunoSEQ multiplex PCR assay. Per the source publication's procedure: A statistical classification framework was built to diagnose cytomegalovirus status from the catalog of TCR beta chain sequences. In TCRdb, the immuneACCESS table is reduced to in-frame sequences with V and J assigned. These tables do not hold every clone; where another copy was compared, an unresolved V gene accounts for under half, and the others remain unexplained. From that table come the V and J calls and clone size; the DNA was used to work out D and trimming. Within this sample are fewer than 95,000 clones, with roughly 83% of them counted one time only. Jointly, the top ten make up roughly 12% of the sample. The CDR3 covers 15 residues, taking in both the cysteine and the phenylalanine. Only CDR3 DNA remains: 45 bases, in frame from the first base. V loses 0 bases, J loses 5 bases, and the germline ends lie 14 bases apart. The germline V gene (reference sequence) provides CDR1 SEHNR and CDR2 FQNEAQ.

The donors belonged to the validation cohort of over a hundred subjects, which was separate from the roughly 700-subject first cohort. The material sequenced was PBMCs. Here the chain combines TRBV7-9 and TRBJ2-7, with TRBD1 perhaps the D gene, on 6 matching bases. The receptor was isolated from a woman under 30 in good health and CMV-seropositive. At the DNA level, the sequence is TGTGCCAGCAGCTTAGCCTCCCCCCGGACAGACGAGCAGTACTTC. It specifies CASSLASPRTDEQYF.